The entry below describes one T cell receptor beta chain. The method was immunoSEQ multiplex PCR; TCRdb's version includes in-frame clones alone and lacks a portion of them. Of about 120,000 clones listed, around 76% were seen once; the top ten hold roughly 2%. The data derive from a study of blood T cell repertoires in COVID-19. This CDR3 is 17 amino acids long. The germline CDR1 and CDR2 sequences are SGHVS and FQNEAQ. J was trimmed by 4 bases and V by 5 bases; bases with no gene match: 14. The specimen was peripheral blood. The source is a man between 65 and 85 years old with acute or convalescent COVID-19. The J gene is TRBJ1-2, the V gene TRBV7-8, with TRBD1 identical over 9 bases. For the CDR3, the DNA is TGTGCCAGCAGCATCCGACAGGGGGTTGACTTAGGCTATGGCTACACCTTC. Amino acids: CASSIRQGVDLGYGYTF.